This TCR beta chain was recovered during a study of T cells in Graves' hyperthyroidism and ophthalmopathy. This clonotype was seen only a few times. Amplification yielded TCR beta CDR3 regions, with RNA transcripts as the source. Initially, a first-round RT-PCR of the TCR CDR3 employed the HTBI primer set. A single record per CDR3 protein comes from TCRdb applying MiXCR to the multiplex PCR reads. The sample lists a few hundred thousand distinct CDR3 sequences; more than 15% were seen once. Germline V gene sequence: CDR1 SNHLY, CDR2 FYNNEI. Trimming shortened V by 6 bases and J by 4 bases, and 13 bases separated the two germline ends. The CDR3 totals 14 residues. Lactation, pregnancy, other autoimmune disease or uncontrolled infection excluded patients.

Sequencing was carried out using blood. This TCR derives from a woman in her thirties or forties with Graves' ophthalmopathy. The chain uses TRBV2 and TRBJ1-3; D is possibly TRBD1 (5 bases). The CDR3 DNA follows: TGTGCCAGCAGGGGGGATAACGCCGGAAACACCATATATTTT. Protein product: CASRGDNAGNTIYF.